The next 8 T cell receptor beta chains were all read from a single sample in a study of T cells after yellow fever vaccination (dated by TCRdb to between 2018 and 2021). The library was obtained by 5' RACE. The sequencer listed for this sample is Illumina NovaSeq 6000. The raw public reads went through TCRdb reprocessing: fastp at Q25, MiXCR clone calling, in-frame beta chains kept. Identical CDR3 proteins give one entry, which carries the most common genes and DNA. The sample table holds some 340,000 distinct CDR3 sequences, of which approximately 4% were seen once. About 22% of the sample goes to the ten largest clones. The meaning of the sample's treatment or condition label: live attenuated yellow fever vaccine strain. The sample was PBMCs, taken 5 days after the yellow fever booster vaccination. These receptors all come from a man aged 18 to 29 who received the YFV17D yellow fever vaccine.

At least ten counts were recorded for this clonotype. This chain joins TRBV12-3 or TRBV12-4 and TRBJ2-5; D is undetermined. There are 14 residues in the CDR3. Trimming removed 2 bases at V and 2 bases at J, with 9 bases between. This chain's CDR3 is CASSLPTTQETQYF. The CDR3 nucleotides are TGTGCCAGCAGTTTACCGACAACGCAAGAGACCCAGTACTTC.

The chain links TRBV20-1 to TRBJ1-2, with D unclear. V lost 6 bases to trimming and J lost 3 bases, with 14 bases between them. The CDR3 loop spans 13 amino acids. From germline, CDR1 is DFQATT and CDR2 SNEGSKA (reference sequence). The CDR3 nucleotides are TGCAGTGCCGAGACTCCAATCCACTATGGCTACACCTTC. It encodes CSAETPIHYGYTF.

This clonotype was found many times. The rearrangement joins TRBV5-1 to TRBJ1-3; D is ambiguous. The CDR3 spans 14 residues. Germline CDR1 and CDR2: SGHRS and YFSETQ. V lost 4 bases and J 0 bases, leaving 8 bases between the germline ends. The CDR3 region has the DNA TGCGCCAGCAGCGAGATACTCTCTGGAAACACCATATATTTT. It specifies CASSEILSGNTIYF. The entire variable domain, with the rest obtained from reference TRBV5-1 and TRBJ1-3, is as follows: KAGVTQTPRYLIKTRGQQVTLSCSPISGHRSVSWYQQTPGQGLQFLFEYFSETQRNKGNFPGRFSGRQFSNSRSEMNVSTLELGDSALYLCASSEILSGNTIYFGEGSWLTVV.

Many counts were recorded for this clonotype. The CDR3 nucleotides read TGCGCCAGCAGCCCCCCAATGAGGGAAGGGAGAGAGCAGTACTTC. Translation: CASSPPMREGREQYF. This chain joins TRBV4-1 and TRBJ2-7; possibly TRBD2 for D (5 bases). Germline CDR1 MGHRA, CDR2 YSYEKL. The CDR3 covers 15 residues. Between the trimmed V and J ends, which lost 4 bases and 7 bases, there was a span of 20 bases.

This chain connects TRBV7-9 to TRBJ1-3; D is unresolved. Trimming took 5 bases from V and 2 from J, leaving 13 bases between them. Germline CDR1 reads SEHNR; CDR2 reads FQNEAQ (reference sequence). This CDR3 comprises 15 residues. CDR3 bases: TGTGCCAGCAGCCTCGTCGGTGGGGCTGGAAACACCATATATTTT. Translated, it gives CASSLVGGAGNTIYF.

V is TRBV18 and J is TRBJ2-7; TRBD1 matches at 9 bases. V was clipped by 5 bases and J by 6 bases; unmatched bases: 2. Germline values: CDR1 KGHSH, CDR2 LQKENI. CDR3 length equals 12 residues. This CDR3 is CASSEDRGEQYV. The CDR3 region has the DNA TGTGCCAGCTCAGAGGACAGGGGCGAGCAGTACGTC.

This clonotype has a count of ten or more. The chain joins TRBV7-2 to TRBJ2-3; no definite D call. The CDR3 has 16 amino acids. Trimming removed 3 bases at V and 2 bases at J, with 15 bases between. Looked up from germline, CDR1 is SGHTA and CDR2 is FQGNSA. The chain's CDR3 is CASSFPKDGNTDTQYF. CDR3 DNA: TGTGCCAGCAGCTTCCCCAAGGACGGTAACACAGATACGCAGTATTTT.

The CDR3 is CASSQGKSSYEQYF. The CDR3 nucleotides are TGTGCCAGCAGCCAGGGGAAAAGCTCCTACGAGCAGTACTTC. V is TRBV7-9 and J is TRBJ2-7; maybe TRBD1 (6 bases). From germline, CDR1 is SEHNR and CDR2 FQNEAQ (reference sequence). V dropped 5 bases and J dropped 0 bases, with 11 bases sitting between them. This CDR3 has 14 amino acids.